Listed below are T cell receptor beta chains from one sample, sequenced in a study of blood T cell repertoires in COVID-19. The table came from immunoSEQ multiplex PCR; TCRdb's copy has only in-frame clones and leaves some out. The repertoire includes about 120,000 clones, 75% to 90% of them detected once, and around 4% sits in the top ten. The sequenced sample was peripheral blood. Receptors were obtained from a man aged 35 to 55 with acute or convalescent COVID-19. The CDR3 runs from the conserved cysteine through the conserved F or W. D genes are given only for firm matches. Clone size is stated in some rows and not others, as once, few, many or a class when expanded.

TRBD1,TRBV19,TRBJ1-4,-,TGTGCCAGTAGTTCAGGGGGCCATGCAACTAATGAAAAACTGTTTTTT,CASSSGGHATNEKLFF
TRBD2,TRBV4-2,TRBJ2-1,few,TGTGCCAGCAGCCAAGATTGGGCCAGCGGGAGGGCCTTCTTCTACAATGAGCAGTTCTTC,CASSQDWASGRAFFYNEQFF
TRBD1,TRBV25-1,TRBJ1-1,few,TGTGCCAGCAGTGATTCGAGCAGGGGGCCTCTACCTGAAGCTTTCTTT,CASSDSSRGPLPEAFF
TRBD2,TRBV5-1,TRBJ2-1,-,TGCGCCAGCAGCTTAGAAGCGGGATCATACAATGAGCAGTTCTTC,CASSLEAGSYNEQFF
TRBD1,TRBV12-5,TRBJ1-1,-,TGTGCTAGTGGTTTGGCAACCGGGACAGGGATCACTGAAGCTTTCTTT,CASGLATGTGITEAFF
-,TRBV7-9,TRBJ2-5,-,TGTGCCAGCAGCTTCCCGGGACTGGGAGGAGAGACCCAGTACTTC,CASSFPGLGGETQYF
-,TRBV11-2,TRBJ1-2,once,TGTGCCAGCAGCCTCTTCTCCCTTCAGGGAGGCTACACCTTC,CASSLFSLQGGYTF
TRBD1,TRBV25-1,TRBJ1-2,-,TGTGCCAGCACCGAGGACAGGGGGTATGGCTACACCTTC,CASTEDRGYGYTF
-,TRBV6-2/TRBV6-3,TRBJ1-6,-,TGTGCCAGCAGTTACCAGGACAACCCCAATAATTCACCCCTCCACTTT,CASSYQDNPNNSPLHF
-,TRBV3-1/TRBV3-2,TRBJ2-7,-,TGTGCCAGCAGCCAAGTTGACAGATCCTACGAGCAGTACTTC,CASSQVDRSYEQYF
-,TRBV6-5,TRBJ2-7,once,TGTGCCAGCAGTTATGGACAGACCTACGAGCAGTACTTC,CASSYGQTYEQYF
-,TRBV18,TRBJ2-5,-,TGTGCCAGCTCACCAAACACCCAAGAGACCCAGTACTTC,CASSPNTQETQYF
-,TRBV9,TRBJ1-6,-,TGTGCCAGCAGCGTAGGTGAAGTAGTCTATAATTCACCCCTCCACTTT,CASSVGEVVYNSPLHF
-,TRBV3-1/TRBV3-2,TRBJ2-7,-,TGTGCCAGCAGCCAGGGAGGTCTCCCACCCTACGAGCAGTACTTC,CASSQGGLPPYEQYF
TRBD1,TRBV7-2,TRBJ1-2,-,TGTGCCAGCAGCCCGGGGACAGTCTATGGCTACACCTTC,CASSPGTVYGYTF
TRBD1,TRBV15,TRBJ1-6,-,TGTGCCACCAGCAGAGATCACACAGGGGGCTCCTATAATTCACCCCTCCACTTT,CATSRDHTGGSYNSPLHF
TRBD2,TRBV7-2,TRBJ2-3,-,TGTGCCAGCAGCTTAGTCGGGGGGGGACCAGATACGCAGTATTTT,CASSLVGGGPDTQYF
-,TRBV19,TRBJ1-2,-,TGTGCCAGTAGTACCCGGACAACTAACTATGGCTACACCTTC,CASSTRTTNYGYTF
-,TRBV4-2,TRBJ2-4,-,TGTGCCAGCAGCCAATACCCGGACAGCCTAGCCAAAAACATTCAGTACTTC,CASSQYPDSLAKNIQYF
-,TRBV18,TRBJ2-7,once,TGTGCCAGCTCACCGGCTAGCGAAGGGTACGAGCAGTACTTC,CASSPASEGYEQYF
-,TRBV4-2,TRBJ2-5,-,TGTGCCAGCAGCCAAGATCTAGACTTCACGCAAGAGACCCAGTACTTC,CASSQDLDFTQETQYF
-,TRBV11-2,TRBJ1-5,-,TGTGCCAGCAGCTTAAACGGCGGGGATTCTCAGCCCCAGCATTTT,CASSLNGGDSQPQHF
-,TRBV12-3/TRBV12-4,TRBJ1-2,few,TGTGCCAGCAGGACAGACCCCTATGGCTACACCTTC,CASRTDPYGYTF
TRBD2,TRBV9,TRBJ2-5,-,TGTGCCAGCAGCCCAGTTGGGGGGGGTCAAGAGACCCAGTACTTC,CASSPVGGGQETQYF
TRBD1,TRBV19,TRBJ1-5,-,TGTGCCAGTAGTATAGACGGGACAGGGGGCAATCAGCCCCAGCATTTT,CASSIDGTGGNQPQHF
TRBD1,TRBV3-1/TRBV3-2,TRBJ1-5,few,TGTGCCAGCAGCCAGTCAGGGGGAATCAATCAGCCCCAGCATTTT,CASSQSGGINQPQHF
-,TRBV6-5,TRBJ2-1,-,TGTGCCAGCACCCGCCAGGGAATAGATCCGGATGAGCAGTTCTTC,CASTRQGIDPDEQFF
-,TRBV5-1,TRBJ1-2,-,TGCGCCAGCAGCCCCAGACAGGATAACTATGGCTACACCTTC,CASSPRQDNYGYTF
-,TRBV19,TRBJ1-2,-,TGTGCCAGTAGTATAGCTGCAGGCGATGGCTACACCTTC,CASSIAAGDGYTF
TRBD2,TRBV7-2,TRBJ2-3,once,TGTGCCAGCAGCTTAGGCCTAGCGGGAGTGGCAGATACGCAGTATTTT,CASSLGLAGVADTQYF
TRBD2,TRBV30,TRBJ2-1,-,TGTGCCTGGATCATCGGCGGGGGGTTTAACCCTTACAATGAGCAGTTCTTC,CAWIIGGGFNPYNEQFF
-,TRBV27,TRBJ1-2,-,TGTGCCAGCAGTTTTTTGGGAGGGTATGGCTACACCTTC,CASSFLGGYGYTF
TRBD1,TRBV4-2,TRBJ1-1,few,TGTGCCAGCAGCCGGACAGGGAAGGATGAAGCTTTCTTT,CASSRTGKDEAFF
TRBD1,TRBV6-5,TRBJ1-1,-,TGTGCCAGCAGTTACCTTTCTGGACAGGGAAACACTGAAGCTTTCTTT,CASSYLSGQGNTEAFF
-,TRBV6-5,TRBJ2-5,-,TGTGCCAGCAGGAGGACAGACCAAGAGACCCAGTACTTC,CASRRTDQETQYF
-,TRBV7-8,TRBJ2-7,-,TGTGCCAGCAGCAAAGGGACACTTGCCTACGAGCAGTACTTC,CASSKGTLAYEQYF
-,TRBV7-9,TRBJ2-2,once,TGTGCCAGCAGCTCCCTACGGGGGAGTATCGGGGAGCTGTTTTTT,CASSSLRGSIGELFF
-,TRBV6-1,TRBJ1-1,-,TGTGCCAGCAGTCCGGGACAAGCGAACACTGAAGCTTTCTTT,CASSPGQANTEAFF
-,TRBV7-7,TRBJ2-2,-,TGTGCCAGCAGCTCGGGACTGTACACCGGGGAGCTGTTTTTT,CASSSGLYTGELFF
TRBD2,TRBV29-1,TRBJ2-3,-,TGCAGCGTCCCTGGGGCTAGCGGGTGGTCTAGCACAGATACGCAGTATTTT,CSVPGASGWSSTDTQYF
TRBD2,TRBV2,TRBJ2-1,-,TGTGCCAGCAGGGAGGCGGGAGGGCCTAATGAGCAGTTCTTC,CASREAGGPNEQFF